The T cell receptor (beta chain) described here comes from a study of human T cells and chemical hapten exposure. Overall study context: Upper-back patches of 0.01% DPC were read at 6 days. Study-wide points: Since the donors had alopecia, their immune response may not be the same as that of healthy people.

This clonotype was detected many times. Its antigen is unidentified. The junction had 5 bases not matched to a gene; V was cut back by 5 bases and J by 4 bases. There are 14 residues in the CDR3. As to time point: patch test 2, 6 weeks after DPC sensitization. The treatment here: therapeutic diphenylcyclopropenone sensitization with weekly scalp DPC. Samples of blood were obtained prior to the application of each patch test. TCRdb called the RACE reads again in MiXCR, with one record for every CDR3 protein. Of 65,000 to 95,000 distinct CDR3 sequences listed, approximately 6.6% are singletons. The clonotype was recovered from a woman between 25 and 40 years old with alopecia areata. Some clones in this sample may be carry-over from other donors' samples. V is TRBV12-3 or TRBV12-4 and J is TRBJ2-3; the match to TRBD2 covers 8 bases. This specimen was whole blood, taken in connection with sensitization to the hapten diphenylcyclopropenone (DPC). Here the CDR3 reads CASSPRRGADTQYF. CDR3 bases: TGTGCCAGCAGTCCCCGGCGGGGGGCAGATACGCAGTATTTT.